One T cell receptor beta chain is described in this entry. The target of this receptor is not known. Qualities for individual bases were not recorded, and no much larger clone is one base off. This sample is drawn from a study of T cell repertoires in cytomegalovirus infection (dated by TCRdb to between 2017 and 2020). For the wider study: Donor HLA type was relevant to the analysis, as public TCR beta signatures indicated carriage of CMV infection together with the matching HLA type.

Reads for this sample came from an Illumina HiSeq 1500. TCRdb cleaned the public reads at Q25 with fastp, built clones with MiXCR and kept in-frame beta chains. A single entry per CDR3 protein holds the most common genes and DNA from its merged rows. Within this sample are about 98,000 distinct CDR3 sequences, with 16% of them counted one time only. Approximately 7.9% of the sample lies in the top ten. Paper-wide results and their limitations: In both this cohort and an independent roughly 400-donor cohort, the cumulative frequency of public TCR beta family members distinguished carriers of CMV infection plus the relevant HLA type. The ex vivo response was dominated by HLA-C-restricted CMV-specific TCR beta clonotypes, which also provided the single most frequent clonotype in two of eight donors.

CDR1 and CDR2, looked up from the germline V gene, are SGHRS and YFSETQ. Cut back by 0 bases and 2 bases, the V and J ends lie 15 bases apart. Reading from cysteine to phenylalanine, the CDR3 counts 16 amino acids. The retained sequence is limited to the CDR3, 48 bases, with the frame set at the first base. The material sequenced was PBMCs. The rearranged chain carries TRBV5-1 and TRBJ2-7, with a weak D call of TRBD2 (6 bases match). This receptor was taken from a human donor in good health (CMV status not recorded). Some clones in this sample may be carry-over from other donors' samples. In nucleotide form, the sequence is TGCGCCAGCAGCTTGGTCCCCCCGGGGGTTACCTACGAGCAGTACTTC. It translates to CASSLVPPGVTYEQYF. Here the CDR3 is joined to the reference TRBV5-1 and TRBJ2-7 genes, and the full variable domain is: KAGVTQTPRYLIKTRGQQVTLSCSPISGHRSVSWYQQTPGQGLQFLFEYFSETQRNKGNFPGRFSGRQFSNSRSEMNVSTLELGDSALYLCASSLVPPGVTYEQYFGPGTRLTVT.